This TCR beta chain is drawn from a study of blood T cell repertoires in COVID-19. Study-level information: COVID-19 samples from acute and convalescent phases originated in the United States, Italy and Spain.

This CDR3 comprises 16 residues. Losses at the gene ends were 4 bases for V and 4 bases for J; bases not matched to a gene: 9. CDR1 SGHTS and CDR2 YDEGEE come from the germline V gene. In the source study's methods: By means of reference gene primer amplification, nucleated cell counts were estimated. Assay: immunoSEQ multiplex PCR; the TCRdb copy retains only in-frame clones and omits some. D and trimming were read from the DNA, whereas the V and J calls and clone size are those reported in that table. Of approximately 220,000 clones in the sample, approximately 80% were seen once. All enrollees were roughly 18 to 100 years old and from approximately 24 US areas.

This sequence was found in a woman in her forties with acute COVID-19. The material sequenced was PBMCs or T cells enriched from blood (not recorded which). V gene TRBV5-8 combines with J gene TRBJ2-2, with 8 bases fitting TRBD1. As DNA, the CDR3 is TGTGCCAGCAGCCTCCAGACAGGGGTGCGCACCGGGGAGCTGTTTTTT. It codes for CASSLQTGVRTGELFF.